At least ten counts were recorded for the clone carrying this T cell receptor (beta chain). Its target is not known. Read coverage stops 3 residues before the CDR3 terminus; the germline J gene supplies the remainder. The data originate from a study of T cell clonality in common variable immunodeficiency. Overall study results and limits: Compared with healthy controls, CVID subjects showed increased TCRbeta clonality, mostly in about a third.

The V gene end was trimmed by 1 base and the J gene end by 1 base; junction bases not matched to a gene: 16. The germline V gene has CDR1 DFQATT and CDR2 SNEGSKA (reference sequence). The CDR3 spans 20 residues. Profiling relied on immunoSEQ multiplex PCR, and the TCRdb table lists in-frame clones only, not all of them. The repertoire consists of around 32,000 clones, none detected only once. The genes are TRBV20-1 and TRBJ2-3; 11 nucleotides agree with TRBD2. The sample consisted of peripheral blood mononuclear cells. The receptor was derived from a person aged 18 to 70 in good health. Partial CDR3 DNA: TGCAGTGCTAGAGTGGCGCGGTTAGCGGGAGGGCCCCGACGCACAGATACG. Encoded protein: CSARVARLAGGPRRTDT. In full, the CDR3 is CSARVARLAGGPRRTDTQYF.